The entry below describes one TCR beta chain. Its antigen is unidentified. Naive CD8 cells lacked CD45RO and underwent positive selection for CCR7, leaving out terminally differentiated effector memory CD45RA+ cells. CDR3 size: 13 residues. V was pared by 9 bases and J by 0 bases, with 12 bases between. The V gene's germline CDR1 is MNHEY and CDR2 SVGAGI. The sample comes from a study of shared clonotypes between healthy human individuals. For the study at large: Samples came from a couple of female and a few male donors aged 18 to 49. General observations from the study: Blood alone was sampled, and tissue repertoires likely differ. Among donors, the sharing of clonotypes was expected to be influenced by sequencing depth. Naive subsets, compared against memory subsets, generally had larger estimated richness values.

Profiling relied on immunoSEQ multiplex PCR, and the TCRdb table lists in-frame clones only, not all of them. This sample has more than 600,000 clones; just over 90% occur once, and the top ten carry approximately 25%. What was sequenced was naive CD8+ T cells sorted from blood. This TCR derives from a man aged 25-45 years in good health. The rearrangement uses TRBV6-5 and TRBJ2-7; D gene unclear. CDR3 in amino acids: CASTRTNSYEQYF. The CDR3 DNA reads TGTGCCAGTACTCGGACGAACTCCTACGAGCAGTACTTC.